The clone carrying this TCR beta chain was counted between two and nine times. What it binds is unknown. The data are from a study of beta chain features in type 1 diabetes. Study as a whole: The number of sorted cells examined across all samples was some 98,000,000.

The CDR3 spans 13 residues. The germline CDR1 and CDR2 sequences are SGDLS and YYNGEE. The germline V and J ends were trimmed by 0 bases and 8 bases, with 9 bases remaining between them. Investigators reverse transcribed all isolated RNA, so they sequenced expressed TCRB transcripts. TCRdb keeps only in-frame clones here, not all; method: immunoSEQ multiplex PCR. The data contain roughly 340,000 clones, over 10% of them singletons. Study findings and constraints: Patients with Type 1 diabetes showed moderately but significantly shorter TCRB CDR3s in all four CD4+ subsets.

Sorted CD4+ subsets: naive, central memory, regulatory, stem cell-like memory (CD45RO/CCR7/CD25/CD127/CD95/CD27 panel). Source material: naive CD4+ T cells from blood. The receptor's source is a young woman with type 1 diabetes. V is TRBV9 and J is TRBJ2-1; D remains ambiguous. CDR3 nucleotides: TGTGCCAGCAGCGTAGGGAGCAGCCATGAGCAGTTCTTC. Translated, it gives CASSVGSSHEQFF.